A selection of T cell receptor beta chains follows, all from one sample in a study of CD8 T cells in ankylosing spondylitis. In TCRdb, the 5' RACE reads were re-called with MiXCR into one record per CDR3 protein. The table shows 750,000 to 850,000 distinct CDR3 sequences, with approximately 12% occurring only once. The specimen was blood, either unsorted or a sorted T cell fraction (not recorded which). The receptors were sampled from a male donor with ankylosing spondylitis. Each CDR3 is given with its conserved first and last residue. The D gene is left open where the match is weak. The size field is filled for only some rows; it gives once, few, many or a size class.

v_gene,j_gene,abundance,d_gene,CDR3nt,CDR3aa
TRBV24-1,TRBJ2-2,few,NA,TGTGCCACCAGTGATGGACAGAACACCGGGGAGCTGTTTTTT,CATSDGQNTGELFF
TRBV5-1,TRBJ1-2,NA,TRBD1,TGCGCCAGCAGCGGGACCGGGACAGGGGGCGCAAGTATTGGTGGCTACACCTTC,CASSGTGTGGASIGGYTF
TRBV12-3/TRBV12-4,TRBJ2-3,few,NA,TGTGCCAGCAGCCTAGCCATTTACGAGGCTACGCAGTATTTT,CASSLAIYEATQYF
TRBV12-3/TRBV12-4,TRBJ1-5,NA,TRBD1,TGTGCCAGCAGTCTTGGGACAGCTGATCAGCCCCAGCATTTT,CASSLGTADQPQHF
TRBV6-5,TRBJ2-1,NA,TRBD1,TGTGCCAGCATTACCGGGACAGGATACAATGAGCAGTTCTTC,CASITGTGYNEQFF
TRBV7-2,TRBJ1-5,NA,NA,TGTGCCAGCAGCTTAGTTGTATATAGCAATCAGCCCCAGCATTTT,CASSLVVYSNQPQHF
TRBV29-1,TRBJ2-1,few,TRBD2,TGCAGCGTTGTTCCTAGCGGGAGGGATGAGCAGTTCTTC,CSVVPSGRDEQFF
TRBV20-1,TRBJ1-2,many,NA,TGCAGTGCTAGAGATCCGGCAGGGAGCTTC,CSARDPAGSF
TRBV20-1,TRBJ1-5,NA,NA,TGCAGTGCTCACCCCTCGGGGGGTCGACAGCCCCAGCATTTT,CSAHPSGGRQPQHF
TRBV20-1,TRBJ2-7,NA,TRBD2,TGCAGTGCTAGCCAACCCGGGACTAGCGGGTTCTACGAGCAGTACTTC,CSASQPGTSGFYEQYF
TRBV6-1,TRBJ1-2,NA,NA,TGTGCCAGCAGTGCCCAGGGCAGCGGCGGCTACACCTTC,CASSAQGSGGYTF
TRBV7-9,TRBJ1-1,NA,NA,TGTGCCAGCAGCTTAGAAGGTCTGGTGGTAGCTGAAGCTTTCTTT,CASSLEGLVVAEAFF